This T cell receptor beta chain appears in the sequencing data of a study of T cell changes during pregnancy in multiple sclerosis. Some clones are missing from TCRdb's copy, which holds only in-frame ones; the method was immunoSEQ multiplex PCR. The data contain about 70,000 clones, around 90% of them singletons. Germline loops: CDR1 MGHDK, CDR2 SYGVNS. V lost 3 bases to trimming and J lost 3 bases, with 11 bases between them. The CDR3 covers 15 residues. The specimen was peripheral blood, collected in the third trimester of pregnancy. The rearrangement links TRBV25-1 to TRBJ2-2, with D perhaps matching TRBD1 (6 bases). The receptor comes from a female donor in good health, enrolled as a control in a pregnancy study. CDR3 sequence (DNA): TGTGCCAGCAGTGATATGAGGGGGTACACCGGGGAGCTGTTTTTT. This codes for CASSDMRGYTGELFF.